Listed below are T cell receptor beta chains from one sample, sequenced in a study of CD8 T cells in Susac syndrome. TCRdb reprocessed the immunoSEQ multiplex PCR reads with MiXCR, giving one entry per CDR3 protein. The sample records over 100,000 distinct CDR3 sequences, around 92% being singletons. The sample consisted of CD8+ T cells from PBMCs. The origin of the receptors is a human donor in good health. Each CDR3 is given with its conserved first and last residue. D genes are given only for firm matches. Some rows have no size entry. The others give once, few or many, or a class for an expanded clone.

>-|TRBJ2-7|13|TRBV7-2|-
TGTGCCAGCAGTCTCAAGGGTGGCGACGAGCAGTACTTC
CASSLKGGDEQYF
>-|TRBJ2-1|15|TRBV25-1|-
TGTGCCAGCAGTGTTAGCGTCCACTCCTACAATGAGCAGTTCTTC
CASSVSVHSYNEQFF
>-|TRBJ1-2|12|TRBV20-1|TRBD1
TGCAGTGCCCTGACAGGGGGGTATGGCTACACCTTC
CSALTGGYGYTF
>-|TRBJ1-2|17|TRBV7-9|TRBD1
TGTGCCAGCAGAGCACGGACAGGAGAAAGTACTAACTATGGCTACACCTTC
CASRARTGESTNYGYTF
>-|TRBJ1-1|17|TRBV23-1|TRBD1
TGCGCCGTCCGGTCGAGGGGGCACGCTAACAATGGGACTGAAGCTTTCTTT
CAVRSRGHANNGTEAFF
>-|TRBJ1-3|16|TRBV20-1|-
TGCAGTGCAAACACCCCAGGGCCAGGCTCTGGAAACACCATATATTTT
CSANTPGPGSGNTIYF
>-|TRBJ1-1|15|TRBV12-3/TRBV12-4|TRBD1
TGTGCCAGCAGTTCCACCGGGACAGGGGGCCGGGTAGCTTTCTTT
CASSSTGTGGRVAFF
>-|TRBJ1-5|15|TRBV2|-
TGTGCCAGCAGGCCCAGGGGAGCAGGCAATCAGCCCCAGCATTTT
CASRPRGAGNQPQHF
>-|TRBJ2-7|11|TRBV10-3|-
TGTGCCACCGCGACGGATTTCGAGCAGTACTTC
CATATDFEQYF
>-|TRBJ2-1|16|TRBV5-1|-
TGCGCCAGCAGAACGAGGCAAAGGGGCTCCTACAATGAGCAGTTCTTC
CASRTRQRGSYNEQFF
>-|TRBJ1-1|21|TRBV21-1|-
TGTGCCAGCAGCCCCCAGGGGCGAGGTCGGGCGATACTTAACATGAACACTGAAGCTTTCTTT
CASSPQGRGRAILNMNTEAFF
>-|TRBJ2-3|14|TRBV7-9|-
TGTGCCAGCAGCCAGGAGGACAGCGCAGATACGCAGTATTTT
CASSQEDSADTQYF
>-|TRBJ2-7|16|TRBV12-3/TRBV12-4|TRBD2
TGTGCCAGCAGTAGTTCGGGGGGGACGAGGAGCGACGAGCAGTACTTC
CASSSSGGTRSDEQYF
>-|TRBJ2-1|15|TRBV27|TRBD2
TGTGCCAGCAGTTCTGTTAGCGGGTCCTACAATGAGCAGTTCTTC
CASSSVSGSYNEQFF
>-|TRBJ2-3|15|TRBV6-2/TRBV6-3|-
TGTGCCAGCAGTTACTCACAGGGTGGCCCAGATACGCAGTATTTT
CASSYSQGGPDTQYF
>-|TRBJ2-7|15|TRBV20-1|-
TGCAGTGCTAGAGATTTGAGACGGAATTCATACGAGCAGTACTTC
CSARDLRRNSYEQYF
>-|TRBJ1-2|15|TRBV29-1|TRBD1
TGCAGCGTGAAGAACACCGGGACAGGGGGCTATGGCTACACCTTC
CSVKNTGTGGYGYTF
>-|TRBJ2-1|11|TRBV11-1|TRBD2
TGTGCCAGCAGCTACGGACTAGTTCAGTTCTTC
CASSYGLVQFF
>-|TRBJ1-1|13|TRBV29-1|-
TGCAGCGTGGGTGGGGGACCTAACACTGAAGCTTTCTTT
CSVGGGPNTEAFF
>-|TRBJ2-7|19|TRBV4-3|TRBD2
TGCGCCAGCAGCCAAGAGTCCCTAGCGGGATCGACTGAGGCCTACGAGCAGTACTTC
CASSQESLAGSTEAYEQYF
>-|TRBJ2-3|13|TRBV10-3|TRBD1
TGTGCCATCAGGGGACAGGGGACAGATACGCAGTATTTT
CAIRGQGTDTQYF
>once|TRBJ2-5|12|TRBV12-3/TRBV12-4|-
TGTGCCAGCAGTTTGATTACGGAGACCCAGTACTTC
CASSLITETQYF
>-|TRBJ2-1|14|TRBV5-1|-
TGCGCCAGCAGCTTGGGTATTCAGGACAATGAGCAGTTCTTC
CASSLGIQDNEQFF
>few|TRBJ2-3|13|TRBV6-2/TRBV6-3|-
TGTGCCAGCAGTTACTCAGGGCAACATACGCAGTATTTT
CASSYSGQHTQYF
>-|TRBJ1-2|13|TRBV20-1|TRBD1
TGCAGTGCTACCCAGGGGGGGACTAAGGGCTACACCTTC
CSATQGGTKGYTF
>-|TRBJ2-1|15|TRBV19|TRBD2
TGTGCCAGTAGTGGGGGGACTAGCGGGTACAATGAGCAGTTCTTC
CASSGGTSGYNEQFF
>-|TRBJ2-7|13|TRBV29-1|-
TGCAGCGTCGTTTACGTTGGGACCTACGAGCAGTACTTC
CSVVYVGTYEQYF
>-|TRBJ2-1|14|TRBV18|TRBD1
TGTGCCAGCTCACCCGACAGGGTTCGGCATGAGCAGTTCTTC
CASSPDRVRHEQFF
>-|TRBJ2-2|15|TRBV7-6|TRBD2
TGTGCCAGCAGTTCTAGCGGGGGTAGGGCCGGGGAGCTGTTTTTT
CASSSSGGRAGELFF
>-|TRBJ1-2|12|TRBV7-9|-
TGTGCCAGCAGCTTAGGGTCGGATGGCTACACCTTC
CASSLGSDGYTF
>-|TRBJ2-1|12|TRBV13|-
TGTGCCAGCAGCCCGCAAGTCAATGAGCAGTTCTTC
CASSPQVNEQFF
>-|TRBJ2-5|15|TRBV18|-
TGTGCCAGCTCACCGCGGACCACACGCGGAGAGACCCAGTACTTC
CASSPRTTRGETQYF
>once|TRBJ2-1|15|TRBV2|-
TGTGCCAGCAGTGAAGGGGCGGTCTCCTACAATGAGCAGTTCTTC
CASSEGAVSYNEQFF
>-|TRBJ2-1|14|TRBV18|-
TGTGCCAGCTCACCAAGGGGCAGTTACAATGAGCAGTTCTTC
CASSPRGSYNEQFF
>-|TRBJ2-5|11|TRBV3-1|-
TGTGCCAGCAGATTGGAAGAGACCCAGTACTTC
CASRLEETQYF
>-|TRBJ2-4|16|TRBV18|TRBD2
TGTGCCAGCTCACCGCTAGCTAGCGGGGGTTCGTCACTTCAGTACTTC
CASSPLASGGSSLQYF
>-|TRBJ1-1|16|TRBV6-5|-
TGTGCCAGCAAGTTCACCCACACGGATGTCCGTAGTGAAGCTTTCTTT
CASKFTHTDVRSEAFF
>-|TRBJ2-3|15|TRBV25-1|-
TGTGCCAGCAGTGATGATGGGGTTAGTGCAGATACGCAGTATTTT
CASSDDGVSADTQYF
>-|TRBJ2-1|15|TRBV20-1|-
TGCAGTGCTGCTAGATACGGAGGGGACTACAATGAGCAGTTCTTC
CSAARYGGDYNEQFF
>-|TRBJ2-7|13|TRBV5-6|-
TGTGCCAGCAGCTTGGGGGGGCCGGAGGAGCAGTACTTC
CASSLGGPEEQYF
>-|TRBJ1-4|13|TRBV28|-
TGTGCCACCAGTCATGGCGCTAATGAAAAACTGTTTTTT
CATSHGANEKLFF
>-|TRBJ1-2|13|TRBV6-5|-
TGTGCCAGCAGTGGGCAGAACACCTATGGCTACACCTTC
CASSGQNTYGYTF
>-|TRBJ1-2|12|TRBV29-1|-
TGCAGCGTCGATTTCGGGGTTAATGGCTACACCTTC
CSVDFGVNGYTF
>-|TRBJ2-7|15|TRBV12-3/TRBV12-4|TRBD1
TGTGCCAGCAGTTTATCCCGGGACAGTCCCTACGAGCAGTACTTC
CASSLSRDSPYEQYF
>-|TRBJ1-2|15|TRBV6-2/TRBV6-3|TRBD1
TGTGCCAGCAGTTACTCCTATTCAGGGGGCGATGGCTACACCTTC
CASSYSYSGGDGYTF
>-|TRBJ2-5|14|TRBV9|-
TGTGCCAGCAGCCTCCGACAAAGACAAGAGACCCAGTACTTC
CASSLRQRQETQYF